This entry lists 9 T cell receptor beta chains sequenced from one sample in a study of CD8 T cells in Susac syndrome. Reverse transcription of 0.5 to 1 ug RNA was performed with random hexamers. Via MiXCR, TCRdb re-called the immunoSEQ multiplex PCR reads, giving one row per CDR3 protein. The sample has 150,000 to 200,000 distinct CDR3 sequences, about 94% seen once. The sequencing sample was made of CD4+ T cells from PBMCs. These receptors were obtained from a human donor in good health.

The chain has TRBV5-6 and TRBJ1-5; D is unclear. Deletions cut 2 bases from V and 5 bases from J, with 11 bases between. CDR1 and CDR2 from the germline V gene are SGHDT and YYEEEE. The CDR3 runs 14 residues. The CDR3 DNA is TGTGCCAGCAGCTTCTGGGCCGGCGATCAGCCCCAGCATTTT. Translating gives CASSFWAGDQPQHF.

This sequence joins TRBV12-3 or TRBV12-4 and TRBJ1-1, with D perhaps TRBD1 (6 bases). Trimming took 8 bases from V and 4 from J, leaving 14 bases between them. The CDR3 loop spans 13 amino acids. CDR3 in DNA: TGTGCCAGCCGGAACGGGGGCGTCACTGAAGCTTTCTTT. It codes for CASRNGGVTEAFF.

The CDR3 sequence: CSAEVGNEQFF. CDR3 DNA sequence: TGCAGCGCGGAGGTGGGGAATGAGCAGTTCTTC. The chain recombines TRBV29-1 with TRBJ2-1; a weak D match, TRBD2 (5 bases). This CDR3 has 11 residues. The germline V gene encodes CDR1 SQVTM and CDR2 ANQGSEA. V was shortened by 7 bases and J by 7 bases, with 11 bases between the two germline ends.

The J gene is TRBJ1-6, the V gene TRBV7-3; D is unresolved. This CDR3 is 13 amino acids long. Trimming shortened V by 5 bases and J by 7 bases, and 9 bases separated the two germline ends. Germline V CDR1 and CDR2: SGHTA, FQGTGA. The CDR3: CASSLGLNSPLHF. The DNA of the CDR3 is TGTGCCAGCAGCCTCGGGCTAAATTCACCCCTCCACTTT.

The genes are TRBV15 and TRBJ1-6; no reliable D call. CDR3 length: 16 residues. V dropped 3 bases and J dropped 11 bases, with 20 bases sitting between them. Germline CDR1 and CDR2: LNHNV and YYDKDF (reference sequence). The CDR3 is CATSRDLGGKATPLHF. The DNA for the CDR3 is TGTGCCACCAGCAGGGACTTAGGAGGGAAAGCTACACCCCTCCACTTT.

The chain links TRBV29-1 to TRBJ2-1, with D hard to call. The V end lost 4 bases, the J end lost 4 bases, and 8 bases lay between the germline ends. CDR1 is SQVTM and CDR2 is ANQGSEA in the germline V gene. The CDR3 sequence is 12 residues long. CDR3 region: CSVVSGYNEQFF. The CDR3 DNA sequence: TGCAGCGTTGTTTCGGGTTACAATGAGCAGTTCTTC.

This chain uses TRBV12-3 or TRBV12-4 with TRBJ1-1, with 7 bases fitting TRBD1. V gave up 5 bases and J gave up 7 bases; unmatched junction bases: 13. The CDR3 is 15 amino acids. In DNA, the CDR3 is TGTGCCAGCAGTGCCGGCGGACAGGAGGGTTTTGAAGCTTTCTTT. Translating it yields CASSAGGQEGFEAFF.

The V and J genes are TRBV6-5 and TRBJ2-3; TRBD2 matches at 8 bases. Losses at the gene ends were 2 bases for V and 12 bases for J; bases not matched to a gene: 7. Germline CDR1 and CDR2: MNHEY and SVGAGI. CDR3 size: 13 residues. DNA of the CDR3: TGTGCCAGCAGTTACCCCAGCGGGGGCCCTCAGTATTTT. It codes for CASSYPSGGPQYF.

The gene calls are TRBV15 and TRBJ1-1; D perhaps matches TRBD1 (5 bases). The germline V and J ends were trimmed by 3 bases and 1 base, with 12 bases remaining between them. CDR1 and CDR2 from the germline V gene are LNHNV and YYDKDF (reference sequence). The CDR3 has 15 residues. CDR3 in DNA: TGTGCCACCAGCAGGCTGGACAAACAGAACACTGAAGCTTTCTTT. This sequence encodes CATSRLDKQNTEAFF.